The subject of this entry is one TCR beta chain. TCRdb's copy holds only in-frame clones and misses some; the assay was immunoSEQ multiplex PCR. The sample lists about 100,000 clones, more than 65% seen once, with under 35% in the top ten. The record originates from a study of blood T cell repertoires in COVID-19. Study-wide context: Both acute and convalescent COVID-19 samples were obtained from the United States, Italy and Spain. T cells, B-cell-depleted T cells, or PBMCs supplied cDNA or gDNA.

CDR1 MDHEN and CDR2 SYDVKM come from the germline V gene. CDR3 length: 17 residues. V shed 4 bases, J shed 5 bases, and the junction held 12 bases outside the gene matches. This TCR derives from a man aged 65-85 years with active or convalescent COVID-19. The chain combines TRBV28 with TRBJ1-4, with 8 positions matching TRBD1. Sequencing used peripheral blood. As DNA, the CDR3 is TGTGCCAGCAGTTCCCCCGGGACAGGCCCCTTCAATGAAAAACTGTTTTTT. It is translated as CASSSPGTGPFNEKLFF.